Presented here are 6 T cell receptor beta chains from one specimen sequenced in a study of blood T cell repertoires in COVID-19. Measured with immunoSEQ multiplex PCR; TCRdb has only the in-frame clones, and not every one. This table holds around 15,000 clones, nearly 90% found once. Sequencing was carried out using peripheral blood. The receptors here all came from a man aged 80 or over with acute or convalescent COVID-19.

The chain employs TRBV3-1 (or the pseudogene TRBV3-2) and TRBJ1-1; TRBD1 matches 8 bases. The CDR3 spans 15 residues. The germline gives CDR1 LGHDT, CDR2 YNNKEL (reference sequence). V gave up 4 bases and J gave up 4 bases; unmatched junction bases: 8. CDR3 nucleotide sequence: TGTGCCAGCAGCCCTTTGGACAGGGAGGCCACTGAAGCTTTCTTT. Translation gives CASSPLDREATEAFF.

The chain links TRBV3-1 (or the pseudogene TRBV3-2) to TRBJ2-2; unclear D gene. Germline V lookup: CDR1 LGHDT, CDR2 YNNKEL (reference sequence). The V end lost 5 bases, the J end lost 8 bases, and 18 bases lay between the germline ends. The CDR3 is 15 amino acids. CDR3 residues: CASSNHPAVPGELFF. CDR3 DNA sequence: TGTGCCAGCAGCAACCACCCCGCAGTTCCTGGGGAGCTGTTTTTT.

The chain uses TRBV10-1 and TRBJ1-2; maybe TRBD1 (6 bases). The V gene's germline CDR1 is WNHNN and CDR2 SYGVQD (reference sequence). The V and J ends lost 5 bases and 6 bases respectively, with 10 bases between them. The CDR3 loop spans 12 amino acids. CDR3 amino acids: CASSPGVNGYTF. The CDR3 DNA sequence: TGCGCCAGCAGTCCAGGGGTGAATGGCTACACCTTC.

This chain links TRBV29-1 with TRBJ2-2; TRBD1 agrees at 8 bases. Germline loops: CDR1 SQVTM, CDR2 ANQGSEA. CDR3 size: 13 residues. V shed 3 bases and J 7 bases; nucleotides not matched to a gene: 4. The CDR3 protein is CSVDRGLRGELFF. The CDR3 coding sequence is TGCAGCGTTGACAGGGGGCTTCGCGGGGAGCTGTTTTTT.

This chain links TRBV7-9 with TRBJ2-1; 11 nucleotides align to TRBD1. V was pared by 3 bases and J by 6 bases, with 4 bases of the junction left unmatched. The CDR3 has 15 amino acids. CDR1 and CDR2 from the germline V gene are SEHNR and FQNEAQ (reference sequence). This CDR3 is CASSFSGTGGNEQFF. DNA for the CDR3: TGTGCCAGCAGCTTTTCCGGGACAGGGGGCAATGAGCAGTTCTTC.

J is TRBJ2-7 and V is TRBV18; the match to TRBD2 covers 11 bases. The germline CDR1 and CDR2 sequences are KGHSH and LQKENI. The ends lost 3 bases at V and 7 bases at J; junction bases unmatched: 11. CDR3 length equals 16 residues. The CDR3 protein is CASSPTTSGGAGEQYF. The CDR3 DNA follows: TGTGCCAGCTCACCCACCACTAGCGGGGGCGCGGGGGAGCAGTACTTC.